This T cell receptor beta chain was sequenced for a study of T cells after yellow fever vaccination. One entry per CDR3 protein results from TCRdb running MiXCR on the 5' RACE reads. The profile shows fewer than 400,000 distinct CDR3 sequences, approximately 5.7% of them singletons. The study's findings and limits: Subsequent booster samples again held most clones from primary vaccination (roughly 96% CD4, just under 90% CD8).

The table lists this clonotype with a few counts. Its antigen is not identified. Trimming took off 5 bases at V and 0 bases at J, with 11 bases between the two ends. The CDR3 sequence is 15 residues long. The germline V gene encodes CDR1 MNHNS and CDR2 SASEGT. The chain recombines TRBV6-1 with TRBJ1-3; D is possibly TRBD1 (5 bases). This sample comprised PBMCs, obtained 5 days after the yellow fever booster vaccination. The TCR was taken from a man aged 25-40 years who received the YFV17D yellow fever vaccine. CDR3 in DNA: TGTGCCAGCAGTACGGACACCTACTCTGGAAACACCATATATTTT. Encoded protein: CASSTDTYSGNTIYF.